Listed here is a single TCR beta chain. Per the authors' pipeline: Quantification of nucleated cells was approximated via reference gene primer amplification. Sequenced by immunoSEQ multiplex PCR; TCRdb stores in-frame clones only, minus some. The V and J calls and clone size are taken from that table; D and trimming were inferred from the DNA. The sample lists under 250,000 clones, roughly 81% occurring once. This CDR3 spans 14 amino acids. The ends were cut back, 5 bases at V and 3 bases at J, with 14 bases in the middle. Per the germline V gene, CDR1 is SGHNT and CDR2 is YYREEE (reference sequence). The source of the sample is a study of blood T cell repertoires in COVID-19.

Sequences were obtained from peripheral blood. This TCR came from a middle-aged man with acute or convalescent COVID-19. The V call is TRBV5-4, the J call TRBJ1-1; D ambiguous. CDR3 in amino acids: CASSPEYGDTEAFF. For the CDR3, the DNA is TGTGCCAGCAGTCCCGAGTACGGGGACACTGAAGCTTTCTTT.